Listed here is a single T cell receptor (beta chain). These data originate in a study of CD8 T cells in Susac syndrome. It was with random hexamers that 0.5 to 1 ug RNA was reverse transcribed. Amplification of the TCR beta CDR3 was carried out by immunoSEQ multiplex PCR, which spanned a total of 54 Vbeta and 13 Jbeta segments. TCRdb ran MiXCR on the immunoSEQ multiplex PCR reads and lists one entry per CDR3 protein. Of 150,000 to 200,000 distinct CDR3 sequences listed, roughly 92% are singletons. Germline V gene lookup returns CDR1 LNHDA and CDR2 SQIVND (reference sequence). The CDR3 length is 11 residues. The V end lost 6 bases, the J end lost 10 bases, and 10 bases lay between the germline ends.

The rearrangement uses TRBV19 and TRBJ1-5, with D tentatively TRBD1 (5 bases). The specimen was CD4+ T cells from PBMCs. The receptor's source is a human donor with Susac syndrome. The CDR3 reads CASSGGLPQHF. CDR3 coding DNA: TGTGCCAGTAGCGGGGGGTTACCCCAGCATTTT.